The TCR beta chain under discussion was sequenced for a study of T cells in Graves' hyperthyroidism and ophthalmopathy. General study results and limits: Most thyroid clonotypes expanded above 0.001 appeared in blood too. Stable hyperthyroidism was separated from ophthalmopathy by a model based on 13 V-J features.

Germline V lookup: CDR1 SQVTM, CDR2 ANQGSEA. The CDR3 is 11 residues long. The V gene lost 6 bases and the J gene lost 11 bases, with 14 bases spanning the gap. RNA transcripts yielded amplified TCR beta CDR3 regions. TCR CDR3 regions were first amplified by RT-PCR with HTBI primers. Using its own MiXCR run on the multiplex PCR reads, TCRdb lists one record per CDR3 protein. The profile covers 480,000 or so distinct CDR3 sequences, with 35% to 50% appearing a single time and about 45% taken by the ten largest. At least ten counts were recorded for this clonotype. Its antigen is unknown. Clinicians diagnosed patients from clinical symptoms, serum thyroxine and TRAb, thyroid ultrasound and orbital computed tomography.

This sequence was found in an adult woman with Graves' disease, either hyperthyroidism or ophthalmopathy (not recorded which). Sequencing input: peripheral blood or thyroid tissue (not recorded which). The chain joins TRBV29-1 to TRBJ1-5; D is unresolved. CDR3 sequence: CSVDLFGAQHF. The CDR3 DNA sequence: TGCAGCGTGGACCTTTTCGGGGCCCAGCATTTT.